This TCR beta chain stems from a study of blood T cell repertoires in COVID-19. This table comes from immunoSEQ multiplex PCR, and its TCRdb copy is limited to in-frame clones, with some not included. The sample has 200,000 to 250,000 clones, approximately 83% seen once. The V gene's germline CDR1 is SEHNR and CDR2 FQNEAQ (reference sequence). Trimming removed 1 base from V and 8 bases from J; junction bases left unmatched: 14. This CDR3 spans 19 amino acids. The rearrangement links TRBV7-9 to TRBJ2-1; 13 bases are shared with TRBD2. The clonotype comes from a woman between 25 and 40 years old with COVID-19, enrolled during active disease. Material: peripheral blood. CDR3 sequence reads: CASSLGGTSGIPGVDEQFF. In nucleotides, the CDR3 is TGTGCCAGCAGCTTAGGGGGGACTAGCGGGATTCCAGGTGTCGATGAGCAGTTCTTC.